The present T cell receptor (beta chain) was sequenced within a study of tumor and adjacent non-tumor tissue in lung cancer. The template was RNA from unsorted bulk tissue. Distant lung tissue was collected more than 3 cm away from the tumor edge. Three rounds of nested PCR, following a modified ARM-PCR protocol, produced the TCRbeta library. One entry per CDR3 protein, called by TCRdb with MiXCR from the multiplex PCR reads. The table records about 67,000 distinct CDR3 sequences, more than 65% of them present only once. The sample holds many counts of this clonotype. Germline values: CDR1 MDHEN, CDR2 SYDVKM. This CDR3 has 16 residues. With V trimmed by 3 bases and J by 0 bases, 5 bases remained unmatched.

Sequenced sample: distant non-tumor lung tissue. The sequence derives from a man aged 55 to 70 with non-small cell lung cancer. This chain connects TRBV28 to TRBJ2-1; 7 bases align to TRBD2. The DNA for the CDR3 is TGTGCCAGCAGTTTGATCACTAGCGACTCCTACAATGAGCAGTTCTTC. It yields the protein CASSLITSDSYNEQFF.